This T cell receptor (beta chain) came from a study of control samples from healthy donors and cancer patients. TCRdb keeps only in-frame clones here, not all; method: immunoSEQ multiplex PCR. The profile covers under 150,000 clones, with roughly nine tenths appearing a single time and around 9% taken by the ten largest. This clone came up once. CDR3 length: 14 residues. Germline V lookup: CDR1 SGHAT, CDR2 FQNNGV. Trimming removed 1 base from V and 5 bases from J; junction bases left unmatched: 2. This clonotype originated in a woman aged 25 to 39 in good health. Sequencing was performed on blood. The chain employs TRBV11-2 and TRBJ2-5; 9 bases are shared with TRBD1. In DNA form, the CDR3 reads TGTGCCAGCAGCTTAGTCGGACAGGGGGAGACCCAGTACTTC. Its protein is CASSLVGQGETQYF.